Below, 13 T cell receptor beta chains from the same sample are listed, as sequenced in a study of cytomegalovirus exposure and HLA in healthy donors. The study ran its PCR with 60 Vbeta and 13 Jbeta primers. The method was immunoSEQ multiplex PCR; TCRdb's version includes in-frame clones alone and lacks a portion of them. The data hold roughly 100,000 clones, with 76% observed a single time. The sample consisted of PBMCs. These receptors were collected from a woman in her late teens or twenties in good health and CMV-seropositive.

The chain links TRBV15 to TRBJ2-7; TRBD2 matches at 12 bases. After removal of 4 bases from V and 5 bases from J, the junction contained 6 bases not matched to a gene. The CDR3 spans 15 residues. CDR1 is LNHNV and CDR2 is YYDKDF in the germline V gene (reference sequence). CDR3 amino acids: CATSIWTSGINEQYF. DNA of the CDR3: TGTGCCACCAGCATCTGGACTAGCGGGATCAACGAGCAGTACTTC.

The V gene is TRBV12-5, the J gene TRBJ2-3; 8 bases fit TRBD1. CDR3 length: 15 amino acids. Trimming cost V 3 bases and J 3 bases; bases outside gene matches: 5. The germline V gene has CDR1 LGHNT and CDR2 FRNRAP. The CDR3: CASGLRTGRTDTQYF. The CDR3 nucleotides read TGTGCTAGTGGTTTAAGGACAGGGAGAACAGATACGCAGTATTTT.

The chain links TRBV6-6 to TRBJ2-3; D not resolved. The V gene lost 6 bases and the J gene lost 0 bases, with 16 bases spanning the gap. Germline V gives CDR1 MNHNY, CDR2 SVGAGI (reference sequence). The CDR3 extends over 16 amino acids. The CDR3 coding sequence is TGTGCCAGCAGCCAAATGGAGTTGGCTAGCACAGATACGCAGTATTTT. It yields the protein CASSQMELASTDTQYF.

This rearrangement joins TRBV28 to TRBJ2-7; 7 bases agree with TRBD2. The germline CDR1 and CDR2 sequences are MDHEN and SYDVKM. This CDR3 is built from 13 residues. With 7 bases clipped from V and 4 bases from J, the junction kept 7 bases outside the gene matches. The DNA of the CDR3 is TGTGCCAGCAAGAGGGCGGGAGTATACGAGCAGTACTTC. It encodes CASKRAGVYEQYF. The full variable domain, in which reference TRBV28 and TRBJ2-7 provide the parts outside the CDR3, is DVKVTQSSRYLVKRTGEKVFLECVQDMDHENMFWYRQDPGLGLRLIYFSYDVKMKEKGDIPEGYSVSREKKERFSLILESASTNQTSMYLCASKRAGVYEQYFGPGTRLTVT.

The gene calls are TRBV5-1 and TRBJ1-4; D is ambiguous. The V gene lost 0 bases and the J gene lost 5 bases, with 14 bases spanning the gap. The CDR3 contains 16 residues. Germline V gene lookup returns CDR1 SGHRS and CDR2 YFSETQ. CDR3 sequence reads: CASSLDGPEHNEKLFF. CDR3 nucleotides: TGCGCCAGCAGCTTGGATGGTCCTGAACACAATGAAAAACTGTTTTTT. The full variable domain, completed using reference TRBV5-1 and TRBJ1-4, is KAGVTQTPRYLIKTRGQQVTLSCSPISGHRSVSWYQQTPGQGLQFLFEYFSETQRNKGNFPGRFSGRQFSNSRSEMNVSTLELGDSALYLCASSLDGPEHNEKLFFGSGTQLSVL.

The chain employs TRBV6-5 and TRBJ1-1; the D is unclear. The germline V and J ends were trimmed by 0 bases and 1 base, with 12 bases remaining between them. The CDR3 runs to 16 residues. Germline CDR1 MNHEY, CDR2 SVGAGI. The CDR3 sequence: CASSYSLWPENTEAFF. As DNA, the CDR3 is TGTGCCAGCAGTTACTCGTTGTGGCCAGAGAACACTGAAGCTTTCTTT.

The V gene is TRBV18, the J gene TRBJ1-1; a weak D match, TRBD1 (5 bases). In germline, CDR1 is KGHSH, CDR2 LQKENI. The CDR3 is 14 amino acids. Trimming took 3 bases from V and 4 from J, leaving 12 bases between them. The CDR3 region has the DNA TGTGCCAGCTCACCGGCAGGGAGGGCCACTGAAGCTTTCTTT. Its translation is CASSPAGRATEAFF.

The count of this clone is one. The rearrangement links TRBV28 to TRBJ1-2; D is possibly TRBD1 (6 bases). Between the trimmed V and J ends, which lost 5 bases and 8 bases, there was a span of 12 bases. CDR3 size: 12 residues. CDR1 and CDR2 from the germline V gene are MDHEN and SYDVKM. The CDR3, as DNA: TGTGCCAGCAGTATCGCAGGGGAAGGCTACACCTTC. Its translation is CASSIAGEGYTF.

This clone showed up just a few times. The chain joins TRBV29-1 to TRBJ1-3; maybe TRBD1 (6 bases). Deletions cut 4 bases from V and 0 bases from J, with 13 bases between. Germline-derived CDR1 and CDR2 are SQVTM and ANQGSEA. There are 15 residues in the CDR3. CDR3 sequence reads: CSVVLRTDSGNTIYF. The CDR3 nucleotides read TGCAGCGTTGTTCTACGGACAGACTCTGGAAACACCATATATTTT.

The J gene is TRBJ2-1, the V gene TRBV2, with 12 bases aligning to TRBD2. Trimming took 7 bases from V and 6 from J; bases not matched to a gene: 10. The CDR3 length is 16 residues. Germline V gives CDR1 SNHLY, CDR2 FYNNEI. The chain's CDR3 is CASNILGLAGPNEQFF. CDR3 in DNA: TGTGCCAGCAACATTCTAGGACTAGCGGGACCCAATGAGCAGTTCTTC.

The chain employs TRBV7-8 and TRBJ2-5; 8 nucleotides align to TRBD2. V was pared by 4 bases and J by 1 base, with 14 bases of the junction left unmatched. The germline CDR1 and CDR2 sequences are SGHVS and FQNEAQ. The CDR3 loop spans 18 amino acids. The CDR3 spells CASSSPRGSGIPQETQYF. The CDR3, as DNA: TGTGCCAGCAGCTCCCCCCGGGGTAGCGGGATCCCCCAAGAGACCCAGTACTTC. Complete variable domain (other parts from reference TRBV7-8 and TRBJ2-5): GAGVSQSPRYKVAKRGQDVALRCDPISGHVSLFWYQQALGQGPEFLTYFQNEAQLDKSGLPSDRFFAERPEGSVSTLKIQRTQQEDSAVYLCASSSPRGSGIPQETQYFGPGTRLLVL.

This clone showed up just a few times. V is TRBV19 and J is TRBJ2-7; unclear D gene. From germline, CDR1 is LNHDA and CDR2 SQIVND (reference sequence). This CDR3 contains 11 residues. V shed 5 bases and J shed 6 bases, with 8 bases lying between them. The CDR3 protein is CASSYGAEQYF. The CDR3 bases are TGTGCCAGTAGTTACGGAGCCGAGCAGTACTTC.

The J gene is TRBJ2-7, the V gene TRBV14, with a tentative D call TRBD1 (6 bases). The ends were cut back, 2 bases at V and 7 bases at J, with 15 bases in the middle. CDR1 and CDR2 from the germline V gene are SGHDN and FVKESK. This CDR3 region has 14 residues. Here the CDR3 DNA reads TGTGCCAGCAGCCAAAGGACAGTGACTGGGGAGCAGTACTTC. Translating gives CASSQRTVTGEQYF.